These 9 T cell receptor beta chains were all obtained from the same sample, sequenced in a study of blood T cells in healthy people across ages. A second PCR of about 7 to 11 cycles used a sample-barcoded 5' primer and a J-beta primer mix. Each CDR3 protein gets one entry after TCRdb re-called the 5' RACE reads with MiXCR. The data contain fewer than 700,000 distinct CDR3 sequences, around 38% of them seen just once; the ten biggest clones take up about 30%. Material for sequencing was blood. The receptors originated from a man older than 75 in good health.

Of note for this clonotype: A single base separates this from a much larger clone, so it may be a read error. The J gene is TRBJ2-5, the V gene TRBV4-1; D gene unclear. The germline V gene encodes CDR1 MGHRA and CDR2 YSYEKL. The CDR3 is 14 residues long. For the CDR3, the DNA is TGCACCAGCAGCCAAGATACGCGTGGAGAGACCCAGTACTTC. Protein product: CTSSQDTRGETQYF.

This sequence joins TRBV29-1 and TRBJ2-4; weak D call: TRBD2 (5 bases). The DNA matches TRBJ2-7 better at its end, which makes the J call doubtful. Germline CDR1 SQVTM, CDR2 ANQGSEA. The CDR3 sequence is 11 residues long. Written as DNA, the CDR3 is TGCAGCGCGGGATCGGACTCCGAGCAGTACTTC. As protein: CSAGSDSEQYF.

There are a few counts of this clonotype. The chain uses TRBV3-1 and TRBJ2-5; TRBD2 matches 11 bases. CDR1 and CDR2 (germline): LGHDT, YNNKEL (reference sequence). V was clipped by 3 bases and J by 5 bases; unmatched bases: 5. The CDR3 loop spans 15 amino acids. The CDR3 loop reads CASSHSGGAGETQYF. CDR3 bases: TGTGCCAGCAGCCATAGCGGGGGGGCCGGGGAGACCCAGTACTTC.

This clonotype was counted between two and nine times. J is TRBJ2-6 and V is TRBV20-1; tentative D call: TRBD2 (5 bases). The germline CDR1 and CDR2 sequences are DFQATT and SNEGSKA (reference sequence). The CDR3 consists of 17 residues. The V and J ends lost 1 base and 0 bases respectively, with 13 bases between them. CDR3 protein: CSARVLAASSGANVLTF. DNA for the CDR3: TGCAGTGCTAGAGTTCTAGCAGCGAGCTCTGGGGCCAACGTCCTGACTTTC.

There are a few counts of this clonotype. J is TRBJ2-7 and V is TRBV6-2 or TRBV6-3; the match to TRBD2 covers 9 bases. Per the germline V gene, CDR1 is MNHEY and CDR2 is SVGEGT. The CDR3 extends over 14 amino acids. Trimming cost V 8 bases and J 0 bases; bases outside gene matches: 5. The CDR3, as DNA: TGTGCCAGCCAAGCGGGGGGCAGCTCCTACGAGCAGTACTTC. It is translated as CASQAGGSSYEQYF.

This clonotype was counted only a few times. This sequence joins TRBV4-3 and TRBJ2-5, with D uncertain. V was cut by 2 bases and J by 5 bases, with 6 bases left in between. CDR3 length: 12 residues. Germline CDR1 reads LGHNA; CDR2 reads YSLEER. The CDR3 region has the DNA TGCGCCAGCAGCCAACACGGGGAGACCCAGTACTTC. It codes for CASSQHGETQYF.

This clonotype was seen more than once but under ten times. The V gene is TRBV7-9, the J gene TRBJ2-5, with D unclear. This CDR3 is 14 amino acids long. Trimming removed 5 bases at V and 5 bases at J, with 15 bases between. The V gene's germline CDR1 is SEHNR and CDR2 FQNEAQ (reference sequence). The CDR3 region has the DNA TGTGCCAGCAGCCCCAGACCCAATTGGGAGACCCAGTACTTC. Translating it yields CASSPRPNWETQYF.

The chain has TRBV20-1 and TRBJ2-7, with 7 nucleotides matching TRBD1. V was pared by 5 bases and J by 1 base, with 8 bases of the junction left unmatched. The CDR3 loop spans 14 amino acids. CDR1 is DFQATT, CDR2 SNEGSKA, per germline (reference sequence). CDR3 nucleotides: TGCAGTGCTCTCCGGCCGGACAGGTCCTACGAGCAGTACTTC. Translated, it gives CSALRPDRSYEQYF.

V usage is TRBV15 and J usage is TRBJ2-7, with D hard to call. The CDR3 runs 14 residues. Germline loops: CDR1 LNHNV, CDR2 YYDKDF (reference sequence). Trimming cost V 1 base and J 2 bases, with 9 bases left between them. CDR3 in DNA: TGTGCCACCAGCAGAGGGAAGCGACCCTACGAGCAGTACTTC. It codes for CATSRGKRPYEQYF.